One sample yielded the 26 T cell receptor beta chains listed below, sequenced in a study of long-term antiretroviral therapy in people with HIV. The authors ran the immunoSEQ assay, v3.0, at survey level. The table came from immunoSEQ multiplex PCR; TCRdb's copy has only in-frame clones and leaves some out. The sample consists of 25,000 to 35,000 clones, approximately 80% of them appearing once. The sample consisted of unsorted PBMCs, taken 2.7 to 2.9 years after starting antiretroviral therapy. The receptors come from a man in his thirties or forties with HIV.

The chain uses TRBV21-1 and TRBJ2-7; the table's D gene call, TRBD1, was not cross checked with the DNA. TRBV21-1 counts as a pseudogene. This CDR3 region has 14 residues. CDR3 sequence (DNA): TGTGCCAGCAGCAAAGACAGGCTAGCCTACGAGCAGTACTTC. This encodes CASSKDRLAYEQYF.

The chain couples TRBV5-4 to TRBJ2-7; the match to TRBD1 covers 10 bases. CDR3 length: 14 amino acids. Per germline, CDR1 SGHNT and CDR2 YYREEE (reference sequence). Trimming took 0 bases from V and 6 from J; bases not matched to a gene: 3. CDR3 in DNA: TGTGCCAGCAGCTTGGGCGGGACAGGGGCCGAGCAGTACTTC. Protein: CASSLGGTGAEQYF.

This clone was seen more than once but under ten times. CDR3 in DNA: TGTGCCAGCAGCCAAGATGCTAGCGGGAGGTCCTACGAGCAGTACTTC. This gives the protein CASSQDASGRSYEQYF. The chain links TRBV4-2 to TRBJ2-7, with TRBD2 matching 11 bases. This CDR3 spans 16 amino acids. Germline V gene sequence: CDR1 LGHNA, CDR2 YNFKEQ. V trimming: 0 bases; J trimming: 1 base; junction bases outside the gene matches: 2.

The gene calls are TRBV7-8 and TRBJ2-2, with 7 nucleotides matching TRBD1. This CDR3 region has 14 residues. V dropped 5 bases and J dropped 5; count of bases not matched to a gene: 5. The V gene's germline CDR1 is SGHVS and CDR2 FQNEAQ. DNA for the CDR3: TGTGCCAGCAGCGCCTGGACAGGAACCGGGGAGCTGTTTTTT. Its protein is CASSAWTGTGELFF.

The chain carries TRBV4-1 and TRBJ1-5; no reliable D call. Germline loops: CDR1 MGHRA, CDR2 YSYEKL. This CDR3 has 14 residues. The ends were cut back, 0 bases at V and 4 bases at J, with 7 bases in the middle. The CDR3 region has the DNA TGCGCCAGCAGCCAAGATTCCACGAATCAGCCCCAGCATTTT. It codes for CASSQDSTNQPQHF.

The V and J genes are TRBV25-1 and TRBJ2-3, with D possibly TRBD2 on 6 matching bases. The CDR3 runs to 16 residues. The germline V gene encodes CDR1 MGHDK and CDR2 SYGVNS. Trimming cost V 2 bases and J 1 base, with 13 bases left between them. The CDR3 region is CASSETRGSGTDTQYF. CDR3 DNA sequence: TGTGCCAGCAGTGAAACGCGGGGATCGGGCACAGATACGCAGTATTTT.

The genes are TRBV5-6 and TRBJ1-6; 7 bases map to TRBD1. This CDR3 comprises 17 residues. V trimming: 2 bases; J trimming: 8 bases; junction bases outside the gene matches: 13. CDR1 SGHDT and CDR2 YYEEEE come from the germline V gene. The CDR3 nucleotides read TGTGCCAGCAGCTTTGGCAAACAGGGGACGAACTATTCACCCCTCCACTTT. It is translated as CASSFGKQGTNYSPLHF.

This clone appeared once. The chain couples TRBV11-2 to TRBJ1-3, with D perhaps TRBD1 (6 bases). The V end lost 2 bases, the J end lost 3 bases, and 11 bases lay between the germline ends. This CDR3 region has 15 residues. CDR1 SGHAT and CDR2 FQNNGV come from the germline V gene. The CDR3 here is CASSLRQGNGNTIYF. Here the CDR3 DNA reads TGTGCCAGCAGCTTACGGCAGGGGAATGGAAACACCATATATTTT. The variable domain in full, completed from reference TRBV11-2 and TRBJ1-3, reads EAGVAQSPRYKIIEKRQSVAFWCNPISGHATLYWYQQILGQGPKLLIQFQNNGVVDDSQLPKDRFSAERLKGVDSTLKIQPAKLEDSAVYLCASSLRQGNGNTIYFGEGSWLTVV.

As for this clone: In the same sample, other DNA sequences code for this CDR3. The chain uses TRBV14 and TRBJ2-7; D uncertain. The CDR3 loop spans 11 amino acids. V was cut by 2 bases and J by 3 bases, with 2 bases left in between. Germline CDR1 and CDR2: SGHDN and FVKESK. The CDR3 nucleotides read TGTGCCAGCAGCCAAAACTACGAGCAGTACTTC. This translates into CASSQNYEQYF.

The chain recombines TRBV6-1 with TRBJ2-5; TRBD2 agrees at 10 bases. CDR1 is MNHNS and CDR2 is SASEGT in the germline V gene. The CDR3 totals 15 residues. The J segment lost 2 bases and the V segment lost 6 bases, leaving 6 bases of the junction unmatched. CDR3 nucleotides: TGTGCCAGCAGCTTGGGACTAGCGTTACAAGAGACCCAGTACTTC. Encoded protein: CASSLGLALQETQYF.

This clone occurred a few times. The V and J genes are TRBV7-7 and TRBJ1-5; 10 bases are a match to TRBD1. CDR1 and CDR2 (germline): SSHAT, FNYEAQ (reference sequence). There are 18 residues in the CDR3. Losses at the gene ends were 5 bases for V and 3 bases for J; bases not matched to a gene: 13. Here the CDR3 DNA reads TGTGCCAGCAGCGACCGGGGGGAGGGGACAGGGGACAATCAGCCCCAGCATTTT. This translates into CASSDRGEGTGDNQPQHF.

The chain couples TRBV7-6 to TRBJ1-6, with TRBD1 identical over 8 bases. The trim removed 4 bases at V and 5 bases at J, leaving 1 base unmatched. The CDR3 is made up of 14 amino acids. Looked up from germline, CDR1 is SGHVS and CDR2 is FNYEAQ. Written as DNA, the CDR3 is TGTGCCAGCAGCTCGGGACAGGATAATTCACCCCTCCACTTT. It yields the protein CASSSGQDNSPLHF.

The J gene is TRBJ2-7, the V gene TRBV5-1; 7 bases agree with TRBD1. The CDR3 has 16 amino acids. The V gene end was trimmed by 2 bases and the J gene end by 2 bases; junction bases not matched to a gene: 10. CDR1 is SGHRS and CDR2 is YFSETQ in the germline V gene. CDR3 region: CASSFGPGTEAYEQYF. Written as DNA, the CDR3 is TGCGCCAGCAGCTTTGGGCCCGGGACAGAAGCCTACGAGCAGTACTTC.

This clone has just one count. V is TRBV7-9 and J is TRBJ1-1; D remains ambiguous. Germline-derived CDR1 and CDR2 are SEHNR and FQNEAQ (reference sequence). Trimming took off 5 bases at V and 1 base at J, with 11 bases between the two ends. The CDR3 runs 14 residues. CDR3: CASSPRYENTEAFF. The CDR3 DNA reads TGTGCCAGCAGCCCACGGTACGAGAACACTGAAGCTTTCTTT. The full variable domain, rest sourced from reference TRBV7-9 and TRBJ1-1, is DTGVSQNPRHKITKRGQNVTFRCDPISEHNRLYWYRQTLGQGPEFLTYFQNEAQLEKSRLLSDRFSAERPKGSFSTLEIQRTEQGDSAMYLCASSPRYENTEAFFGQGTRLTVV.

V usage is TRBV5-5 and J usage is TRBJ1-6, with a weak D call TRBD1 (5 bases). Looked up from germline, CDR1 is SGHKS and CDR2 is YYEKEE (reference sequence). Between the trimmed V and J ends, which lost 4 bases and 0 bases, there was a span of 17 bases. CDR3 length equals 18 residues. The CDR3 loop is CASSLRDSRSSYNSPLHF. As DNA, the CDR3 is TGTGCCAGCAGCCTAAGGGACTCCCGGAGCTCCTATAATTCACCCCTCCACTTT.

This clone is a singleton in its sample. The chain has TRBV19 and TRBJ2-7; possibly TRBD1 for D (6 bases). V shed 6 bases and J shed 1 base, with 16 bases lying between them. Per the germline V gene, CDR1 is LNHDA and CDR2 is SQIVND (reference sequence). The CDR3 is made up of 15 amino acids. The CDR3 sequence: CASRYQGLSSYEQYF. The CDR3, as DNA: TGTGCCAGTAGGTATCAGGGGTTATCGTCCTACGAGCAGTACTTC.

This clone appeared a single time. The J gene is TRBJ2-1, the V gene TRBV27; 8 bases align to TRBD2. This CDR3 has 15 residues. With V trimmed by 3 bases and J by 4 bases, 5 bases remained unmatched. In germline, CDR1 is MNHEY, CDR2 SMNVEV (reference sequence). For the CDR3, the DNA is TGTGCCAGCAGTTTCAGCGGGGGCCTTTACAATGAGCAGTTCTTC. It translates to CASSFSGGLYNEQFF.

This clone showed up just once. This rearrangement joins TRBV18 to TRBJ1-1, with TRBD1 matching over 7 bases. V was pared by 5 bases and J by 1 base, with 4 bases of the junction left unmatched. CDR1 is KGHSH and CDR2 is LQKENI in the germline V gene. The CDR3 runs to 14 residues. CDR3 residues: CASSTDRENTEAFF. The CDR3 DNA follows: TGTGCCAGCTCAACCGACAGGGAGAACACTGAAGCTTTCTTT. Full variable domain (remainder filled in from reference TRBV18 and TRBJ1-1): NAGVMQNPRHLVRRRGQEARLRCSPMKGHSHVYWYRQLPEEGLKFMVYLQKENIIDESGMPKERFSAEFPKEGPSILRIQQVVRGDSAAYFCASSTDRENTEAFFGQGTRLTVV.

The genes are TRBV19 and TRBJ1-4; D perhaps matches TRBD1 (5 bases). The V end was cut by 5 bases, the J end by 7 bases, with 14 bases between. The CDR3 length is 14 residues. Germline CDR1 LNHDA, CDR2 SQIVND (reference sequence). CDR3 protein: CASSPGTEREKLFF. The CDR3 DNA follows: TGTGCCAGTAGTCCGGGGACTGAGCGTGAAAAACTGTTTTTT.

In this sample, this clone turned up a few times. This sequence joins TRBV19 and TRBJ2-1; 8 nucleotides agree with TRBD2. V lost 7 bases to trimming and J lost 6 bases; unmatched junction nucleotides: 11. CDR1 and CDR2 (germline): LNHDA, SQIVND (reference sequence). The CDR3 has 15 residues. CDR3 DNA sequence: TGTGCCAGTATCCGAGGAGCGGGAGTACGCAATGAGCAGTTCTTC. This gives the protein CASIRGAGVRNEQFF. Looking up the rest from reference TRBV19 and TRBJ2-1 gives the full variable domain: DGGITQSPKYLFRKEGQNVTLSCEQNLNHDAMYWYRQDPGQGLRLIYYSQIVNDFQKGDIAEGYSVSREKKESFPLTVTSAQKNPTAFYLCASIRGAGVRNEQFFGPGTRLTVL.

This clone was detected a few times. The J gene is TRBJ2-2, the V gene TRBV19; the D is unclear. V was trimmed by 8 bases and J by 2 bases, leaving 15 bases between them. The CDR3 has 15 residues. In germline, CDR1 is LNHDA, CDR2 SQIVND (reference sequence). The DNA of the CDR3 is TGTGCCAGTGCCAGCGAACTTCTTAACACCGGGGAGCTGTTTTTT. Its protein is CASASELLNTGELFF.

The gene calls are TRBV30 and TRBJ1-5, with 7 bases aligning to TRBD1. J lost 6 bases, V lost 5 bases, and 7 bases had no gene match. Germline V gene data show CDR1 as GTSNPN and CDR2 as SVGIG (reference sequence). The CDR3 is 13 amino acids. The CDR3 DNA is TGTGCCTGGCACACAGGGGAGGGTCAGCCCCAGCATTTT. It yields the protein CAWHTGEGQPQHF.

J is TRBJ2-7 and V is TRBV27; tentative D call: TRBD1 (6 bases). CDR3 size: 14 residues. CDR1 is MNHEY and CDR2 is SMNVEV in the germline V gene (reference sequence). V gave up 5 bases and J gave up 5 bases, with 16 bases separating them. The chain's CDR3 is CASSGGSTWDEQYF. The DNA of the CDR3 is TGTGCCAGCAGTGGGGGCTCGACATGGGACGAGCAGTACTTC.

This clone came up once. J is TRBJ2-1 and V is TRBV5-1; weak D call: TRBD1 (6 bases). Germline-derived CDR1 and CDR2 are SGHRS and YFSETQ. Trimming shortened V by 4 bases and J by 1 base, and 18 bases separated the two germline ends. CDR3 size: 17 residues. As DNA, the CDR3 is TGCGCCAGCAGCCAATTTAGCCCGGACAGTTCCTACAATGAGCAGTTCTTC. Amino acid sequence: CASSQFSPDSSYNEQFF.

This chain joins TRBV15 and TRBJ2-5; D may be TRBD1 (7 bases). The germline gives CDR1 LNHNV, CDR2 YYDKDF (reference sequence). CDR3 length: 16 residues. V was pared by 4 bases and J by 4 bases, with 19 bases between. CDR3 residues: CATSILPRQGGETQYF. The CDR3 DNA is TGTGCCACCAGCATCTTACCAAGACAGGGAGGAGAGACCCAGTACTTC.

This clone was seen once. The V and J genes are TRBV5-1 and TRBJ1-4, with TRBD1 matching 11 bases. The germline V gene encodes CDR1 SGHRS and CDR2 YFSETQ. The CDR3 is made up of 16 amino acids. V was pared by 4 bases and J by 7 bases, with 9 bases of the junction left unmatched. CDR3 DNA sequence: TGCGCCAGCAGCCGGCGGGACAGGGGGGGGGCTGAAAAACTGTTTTTT. Protein product: CASSRRDRGGAEKLFF.